This paragraph covers one T cell receptor beta chain sequence. The sample is drawn from a study of blood T cell repertoires in COVID-19. Study background: The United States, Italy and Spain were the sources of the acute and convalescent COVID-19 samples. PBMCs, B-cell-depleted T cells, or T cells were the source of the cDNA or gDNA that made up the material.

Original analysis: Reference gene primer amplification in the assay estimated nucleated cell counts. Libraries were prepared by immunoSEQ multiplex PCR; TCRdb keeps only in-frame clonotypes and omits some of them. For V, J and clone size, that table is used; D and trimming come from the DNA. The sample lists about 130,000 clones; roughly nine tenths were seen once. Per germline, CDR1 PRHDT and CDR2 FYEKMQ (reference sequence). The V and J ends lost 3 bases and 5 bases respectively, with 14 bases between them. This CDR3 is 15 amino acids long. The sequence was obtained from a man over 45 with active COVID-19. The genes are TRBV13 and TRBJ2-4; D might be TRBD2 (6 bases). Sequenced material: peripheral blood. This chain's CDR3 is CASSFEGRGENIQYF. DNA of the CDR3: TGTGCCAGCAGCTTCGAGGGGCGGGGCGAAAACATTCAGTACTTC.